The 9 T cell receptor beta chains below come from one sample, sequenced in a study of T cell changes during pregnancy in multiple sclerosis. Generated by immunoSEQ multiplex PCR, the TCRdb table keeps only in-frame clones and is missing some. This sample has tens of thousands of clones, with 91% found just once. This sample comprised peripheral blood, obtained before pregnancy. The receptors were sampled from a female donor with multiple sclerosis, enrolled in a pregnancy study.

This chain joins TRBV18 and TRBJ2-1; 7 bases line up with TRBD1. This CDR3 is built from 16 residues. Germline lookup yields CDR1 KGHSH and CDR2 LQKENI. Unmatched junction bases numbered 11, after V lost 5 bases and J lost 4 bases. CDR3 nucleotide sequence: TGTGCCAGCTCAAAATCCGGGACAGATGTTTACAATGAGCAGTTCTTC. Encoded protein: CASSKSGTDVYNEQFF.

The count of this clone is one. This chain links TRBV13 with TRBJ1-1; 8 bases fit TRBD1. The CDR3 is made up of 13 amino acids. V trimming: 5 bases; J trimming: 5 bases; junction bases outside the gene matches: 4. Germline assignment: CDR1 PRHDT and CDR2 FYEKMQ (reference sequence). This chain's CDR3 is CASSINRGTEAFF. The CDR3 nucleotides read TGTGCCAGCAGCATAAACAGGGGGACTGAAGCTTTCTTT.

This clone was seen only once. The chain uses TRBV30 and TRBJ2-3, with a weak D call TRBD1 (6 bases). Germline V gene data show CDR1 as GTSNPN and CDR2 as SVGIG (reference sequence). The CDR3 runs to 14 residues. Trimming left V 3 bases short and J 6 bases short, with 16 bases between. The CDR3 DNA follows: TGTGCCTGGAGGACAGGTTCCCTTGCGGATACGCAGTATTTT. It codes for CAWRTGSLADTQYF. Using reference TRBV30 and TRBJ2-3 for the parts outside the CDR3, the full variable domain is SQTIHQWPATLVQPVGSPLSLECTVEGTSNPNLYWYRQAAGRGLQLLFYSVGIGQISSEVPQNLSASRPQDRQFILSSKKLLLSDSGFYLCAWRTGSLADTQYFGPGTRLTVL.

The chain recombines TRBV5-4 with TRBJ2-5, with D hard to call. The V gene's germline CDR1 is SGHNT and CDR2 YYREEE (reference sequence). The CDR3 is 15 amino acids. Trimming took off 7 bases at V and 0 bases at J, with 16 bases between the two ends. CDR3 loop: CASAQNDVYQETQYF. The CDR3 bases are TGTGCCAGCGCACAAAATGATGTGTACCAAGAGACCCAGTACTTC.

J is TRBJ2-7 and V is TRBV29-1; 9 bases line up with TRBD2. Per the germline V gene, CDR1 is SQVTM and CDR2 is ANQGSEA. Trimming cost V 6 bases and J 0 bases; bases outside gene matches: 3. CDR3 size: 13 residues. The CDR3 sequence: CSVLSGSSYEQYF. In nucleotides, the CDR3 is TGCAGCGTCCTTAGCGGGAGCTCCTACGAGCAGTACTTC.

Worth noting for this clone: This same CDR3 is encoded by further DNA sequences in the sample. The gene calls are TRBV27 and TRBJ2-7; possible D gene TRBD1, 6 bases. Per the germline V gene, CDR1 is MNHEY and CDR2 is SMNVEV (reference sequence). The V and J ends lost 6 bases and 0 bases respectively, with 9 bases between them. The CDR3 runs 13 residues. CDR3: CASRSDSSYEQYF. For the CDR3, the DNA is TGTGCCAGCAGATCGGACAGCTCCTACGAGCAGTACTTC.

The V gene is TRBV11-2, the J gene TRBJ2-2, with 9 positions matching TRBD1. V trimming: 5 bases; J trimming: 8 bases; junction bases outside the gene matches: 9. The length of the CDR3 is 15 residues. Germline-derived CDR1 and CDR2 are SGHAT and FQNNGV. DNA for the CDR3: TGTGCCAGCAGCCCGGGACAGGGAGGATGGGGGGAGCTGTTTTTT. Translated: CASSPGQGGWGELFF.

Here the CDR3 reads CASRRDRGIHHSSSYNSPLHF. CDR3 sequence (DNA): TGCGCCAGCAGACGGGACAGGGGGATACACCATAGCAGCTCCTATAATTCACCCCTCCACTTT. The J gene is TRBJ1-6, the V gene TRBV5-1; 11 bases match TRBD1. Germline V lookup: CDR1 SGHRS, CDR2 YFSETQ. V trimming: 5 bases; J trimming: 0 bases; junction bases outside the gene matches: 16. This CDR3 spans 21 amino acids.

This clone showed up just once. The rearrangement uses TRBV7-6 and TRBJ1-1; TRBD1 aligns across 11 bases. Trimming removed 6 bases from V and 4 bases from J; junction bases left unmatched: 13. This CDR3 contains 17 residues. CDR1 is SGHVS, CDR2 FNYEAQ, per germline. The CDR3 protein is CASRRLRDRGGSTEAFF. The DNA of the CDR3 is TGTGCCAGCAGACGACTCCGGGACAGGGGGGGGAGCACTGAAGCTTTCTTT.